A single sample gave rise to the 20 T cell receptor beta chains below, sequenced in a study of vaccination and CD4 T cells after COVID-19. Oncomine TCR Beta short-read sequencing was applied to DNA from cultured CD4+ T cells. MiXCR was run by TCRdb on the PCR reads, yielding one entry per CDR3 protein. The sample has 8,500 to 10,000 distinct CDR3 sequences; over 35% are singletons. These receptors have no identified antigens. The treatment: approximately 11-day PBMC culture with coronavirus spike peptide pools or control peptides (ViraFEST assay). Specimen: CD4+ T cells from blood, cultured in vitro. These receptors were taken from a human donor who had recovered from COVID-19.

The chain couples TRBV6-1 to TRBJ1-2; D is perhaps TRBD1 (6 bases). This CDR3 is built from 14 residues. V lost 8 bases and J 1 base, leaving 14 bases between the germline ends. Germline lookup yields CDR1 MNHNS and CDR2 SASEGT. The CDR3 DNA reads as TGTGCCAGCGGGGTCGACAGGAGTAACTATGGCTACACCTTC. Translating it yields CASGVDRSNYGYTF.

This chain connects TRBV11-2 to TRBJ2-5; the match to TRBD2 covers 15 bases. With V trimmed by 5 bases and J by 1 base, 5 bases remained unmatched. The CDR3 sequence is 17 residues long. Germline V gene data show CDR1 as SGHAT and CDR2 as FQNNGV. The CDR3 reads CASSQGTSGGRQETQYF. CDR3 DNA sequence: TGTGCCAGCAGCCAAGGGACTAGCGGGGGGCGCCAAGAGACCCAGTACTTC.

CDR3 protein: CASGYRGNEQFF. CDR3 nucleotide sequence: TGTGCCAGTGGCTACAGGGGCAATGAGCAGTTCTTC. The genes are TRBV19 and TRBJ2-1, with 7 nucleotides matching TRBD1. The CDR3 has 12 amino acids. The V gene end was trimmed by 8 bases and the J gene end by 6 bases; junction bases not matched to a gene: 4. From germline, CDR1 is LNHDA and CDR2 SQIVND (reference sequence).

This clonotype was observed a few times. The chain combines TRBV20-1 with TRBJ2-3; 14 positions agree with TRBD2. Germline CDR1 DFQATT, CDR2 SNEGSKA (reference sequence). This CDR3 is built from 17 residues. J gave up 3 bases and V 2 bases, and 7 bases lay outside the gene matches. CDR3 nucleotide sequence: TGCAGTGCTAGATCCCCTGGACTAGCGGGAGGTACAGATACGCAGTATTTT. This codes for CSARSPGLAGGTDTQYF.

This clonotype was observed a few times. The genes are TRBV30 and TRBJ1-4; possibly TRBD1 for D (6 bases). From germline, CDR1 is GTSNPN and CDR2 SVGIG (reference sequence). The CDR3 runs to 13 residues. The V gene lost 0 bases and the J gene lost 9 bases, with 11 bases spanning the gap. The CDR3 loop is CAWSVGQSQKLFF. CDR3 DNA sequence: TGTGCCTGGAGTGTAGGACAGTCGCAAAAACTGTTTTTT.

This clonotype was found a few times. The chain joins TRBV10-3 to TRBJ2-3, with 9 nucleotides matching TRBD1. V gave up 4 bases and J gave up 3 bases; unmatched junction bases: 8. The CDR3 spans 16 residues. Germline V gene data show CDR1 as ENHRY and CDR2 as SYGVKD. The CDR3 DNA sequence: TGTGCCATCAGTGTGGAGGGACAGGGTGTAACAGATACGCAGTATTTT. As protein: CAISVEGQGVTDTQYF.

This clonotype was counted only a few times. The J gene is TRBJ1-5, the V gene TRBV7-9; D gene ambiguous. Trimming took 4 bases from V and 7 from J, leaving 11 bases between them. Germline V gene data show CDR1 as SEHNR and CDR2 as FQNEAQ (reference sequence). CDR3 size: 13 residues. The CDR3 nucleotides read TGTGCCAGCAGCTGGACGAGTGAGCAGCCCCAGCATTTT. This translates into CASSWTSEQPQHF.

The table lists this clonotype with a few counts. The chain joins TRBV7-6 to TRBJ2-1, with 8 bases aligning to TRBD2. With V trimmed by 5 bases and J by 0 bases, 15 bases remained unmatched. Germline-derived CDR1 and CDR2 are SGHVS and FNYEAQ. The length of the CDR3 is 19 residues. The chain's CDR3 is CASSPGRGGYVSSYNEQFF. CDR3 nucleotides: TGTGCCAGCAGCCCCGGGAGGGGGGGCTACGTTAGCTCCTACAATGAGCAGTTCTTC.

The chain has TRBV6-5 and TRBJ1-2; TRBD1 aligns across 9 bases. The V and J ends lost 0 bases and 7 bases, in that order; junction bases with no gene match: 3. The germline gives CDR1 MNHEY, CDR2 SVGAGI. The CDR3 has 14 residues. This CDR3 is CASSYSGQGAGYTF. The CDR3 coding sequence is TGTGCCAGCAGTTACTCGGGACAGGGAGCTGGCTACACCTTC.

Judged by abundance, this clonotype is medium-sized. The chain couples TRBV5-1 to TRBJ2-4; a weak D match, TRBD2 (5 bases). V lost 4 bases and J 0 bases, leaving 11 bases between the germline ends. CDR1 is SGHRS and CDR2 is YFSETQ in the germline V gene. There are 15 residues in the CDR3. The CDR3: CASSRGRLAKNIQYF. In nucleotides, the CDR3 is TGCGCCAGCAGCCGGGGTCGGTTAGCCAAAAACATTCAGTACTTC.

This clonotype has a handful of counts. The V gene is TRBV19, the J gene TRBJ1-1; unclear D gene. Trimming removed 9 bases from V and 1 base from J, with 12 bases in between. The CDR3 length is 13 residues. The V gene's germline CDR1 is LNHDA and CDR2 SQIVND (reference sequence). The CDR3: CASTANWNTEAFF. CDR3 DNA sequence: TGTGCCAGCACCGCCAATTGGAACACTGAAGCTTTCTTT.

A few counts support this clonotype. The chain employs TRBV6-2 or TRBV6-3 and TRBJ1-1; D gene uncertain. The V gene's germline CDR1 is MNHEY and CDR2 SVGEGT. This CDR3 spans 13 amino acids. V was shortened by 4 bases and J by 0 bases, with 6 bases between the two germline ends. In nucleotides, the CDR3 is TGTGCCAGCAGTTTTAGAGTGAACACTGAAGCTTTCTTT. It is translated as CASSFRVNTEAFF.

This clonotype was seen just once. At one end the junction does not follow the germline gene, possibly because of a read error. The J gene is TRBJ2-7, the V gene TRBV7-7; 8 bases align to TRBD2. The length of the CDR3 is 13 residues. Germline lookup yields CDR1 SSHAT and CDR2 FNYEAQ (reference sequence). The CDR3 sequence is CASSPGGAYEQYF. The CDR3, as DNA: TGTGCTAGCAGCCCGGGAGGGGCCTACGAGCAGTACTTC.

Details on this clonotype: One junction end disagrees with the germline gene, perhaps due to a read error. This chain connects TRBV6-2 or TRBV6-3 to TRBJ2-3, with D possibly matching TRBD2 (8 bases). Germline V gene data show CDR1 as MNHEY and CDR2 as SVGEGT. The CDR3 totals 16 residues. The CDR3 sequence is CASKAFGRGGTDAQYF. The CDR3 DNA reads TGTGCCAGCAAAGCTTTCGGGAGGGGGGGGACAGATGCGCAGTATTTT.

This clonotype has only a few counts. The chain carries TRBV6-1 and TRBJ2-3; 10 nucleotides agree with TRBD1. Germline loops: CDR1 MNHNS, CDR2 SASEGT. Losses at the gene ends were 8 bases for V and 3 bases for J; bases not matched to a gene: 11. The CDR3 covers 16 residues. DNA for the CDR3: TGTGCCAGCCAGGTCATACCGGGACAGGGGACAGATACGCAGTATTTT. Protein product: CASQVIPGQGTDTQYF.

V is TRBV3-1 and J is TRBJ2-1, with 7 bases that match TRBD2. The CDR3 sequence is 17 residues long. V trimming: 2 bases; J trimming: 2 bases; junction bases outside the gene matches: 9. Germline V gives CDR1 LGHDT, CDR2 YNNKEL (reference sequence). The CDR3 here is CASSQPPASGAYNEQFF. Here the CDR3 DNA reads TGTGCCAGCAGCCAACCTCCTGCTAGCGGAGCCTACAATGAGCAGTTCTTC.

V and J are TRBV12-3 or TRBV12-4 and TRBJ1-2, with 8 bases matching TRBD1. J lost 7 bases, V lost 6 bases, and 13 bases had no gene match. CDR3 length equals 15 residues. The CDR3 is CASRRHAPGGGGYTF. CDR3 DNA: TGTGCCAGCAGACGACACGCTCCAGGGGGCGGTGGCTACACCTTC.

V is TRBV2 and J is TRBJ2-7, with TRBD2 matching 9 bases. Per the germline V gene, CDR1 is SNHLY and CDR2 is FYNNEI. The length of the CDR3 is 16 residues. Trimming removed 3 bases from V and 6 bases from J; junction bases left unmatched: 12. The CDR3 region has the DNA TGTGCCAGCAGTGAGGAGCGGGGGGCCCCGAGCGCCGAGCAGTACTTC. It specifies CASSEERGAPSAEQYF.

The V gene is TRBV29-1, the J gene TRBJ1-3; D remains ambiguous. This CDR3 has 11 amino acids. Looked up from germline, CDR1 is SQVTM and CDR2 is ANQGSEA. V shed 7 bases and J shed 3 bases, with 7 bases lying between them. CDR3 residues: CSAPVGNTIYF. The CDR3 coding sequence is TGCAGCGCTCCCGTTGGAAACACCATATATTTT.

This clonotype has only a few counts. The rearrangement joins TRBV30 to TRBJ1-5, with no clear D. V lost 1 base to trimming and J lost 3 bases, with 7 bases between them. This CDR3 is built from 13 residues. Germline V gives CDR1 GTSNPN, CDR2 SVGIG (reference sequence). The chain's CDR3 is CAWSGAANQPQHF. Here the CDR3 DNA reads TGTGCCTGGAGTGGGGCCGCCAATCAGCCCCAGCATTTT. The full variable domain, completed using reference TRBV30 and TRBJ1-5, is SQTIHQWPATLVQPVGSPLSLECTVEGTSNPNLYWYRQAAGRGLQLLFYSVGIGQISSEVPQNLSASRPQDRQFILSSKKLLLSDSGFYLCAWSGAANQPQHFGDGTRLSIL.